The entry that follows covers one TCR beta chain sequence. Its specificity is unknown. These data come from a study of T cell repertoires in cytomegalovirus infection. MiXCR, applied by TCRdb to the reads, yields one record per CDR3 protein. This sample has a few hundred thousand distinct CDR3 sequences, with about a quarter found just once. General study findings and limits: Dominating the ex vivo response were HLA-C-restricted CMV-specific TCR beta clonotypes.

V lost 0 bases, J lost 6 bases, and 12 bases lay in between. This CDR3 spans 15 amino acids. Per the germline V gene, CDR1 is KGHSH and CDR2 is LQKENI. The TCR comes from a human donor in good health (CMV status not recorded). Some clones in this sample may be carry-over from other donors' samples. This chain links TRBV18 with TRBJ2-1, with D possibly matching TRBD2 (5 bases). The sequenced sample was PBMCs. The CDR3 reads CASSPPAGQSNEQFF. In DNA, the CDR3 is TGTGCCAGCTCACCACCGGCGGGCCAAAGCAATGAGCAGTTCTTC.